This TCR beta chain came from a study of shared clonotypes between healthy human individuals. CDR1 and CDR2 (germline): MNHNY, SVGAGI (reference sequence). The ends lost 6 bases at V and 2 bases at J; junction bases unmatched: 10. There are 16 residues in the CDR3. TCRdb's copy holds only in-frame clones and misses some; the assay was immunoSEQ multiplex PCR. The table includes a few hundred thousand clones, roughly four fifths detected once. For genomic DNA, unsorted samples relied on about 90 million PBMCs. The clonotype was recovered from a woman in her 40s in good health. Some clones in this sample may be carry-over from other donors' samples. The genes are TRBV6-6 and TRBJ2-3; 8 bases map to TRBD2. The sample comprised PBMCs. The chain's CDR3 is CASSKTAGAVTDTQYF. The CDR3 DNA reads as TGTGCCAGCAGCAAGACAGCGGGGGCCGTCACAGATACGCAGTATTTT.